The 32 T cell receptor beta chains presented below share a single source sample, sequenced in a study of T cells in Graves' hyperthyroidism and ophthalmopathy. Using RNA transcripts as the source, TCR beta CDR3 regions were amplified. The HTBI primer set served for first-round RT-PCR of the TCR CDR3. MiXCR, applied by TCRdb to the multiplex PCR reads, yields one record per CDR3 protein. The sample has fewer than 850,000 distinct CDR3 sequences, approximately 15% seen once. The sequenced sample was blood. Receptor source: a man aged 50 or older with Graves' hyperthyroidism.

The V and J genes are TRBV12-3 or TRBV12-4 and TRBJ2-2; 9 bases map to TRBD2. The CDR3 has 16 residues. Unmatched junction bases numbered 9, after V lost 5 bases and J lost 5 bases. CDR3 in DNA: TGTGCCAGCAGTCCCAGCGGGGGGAGGCGGACCGGGGAGCTGTTTTTT. This sequence encodes CASSPSGGRRTGELFF.

In its sample, this clonotype was seen many times. V is TRBV29-1 and J is TRBJ2-1; D possibly corresponds to TRBD1 (5 bases). This CDR3 is built from 16 residues. V was pared by 7 bases and J by 2 bases, with 21 bases between. Germline V gene lookup returns CDR1 SQVTM and CDR2 ANQGSEA. The CDR3 spells CSARRTTRLPYNEQFF. In nucleotides, the CDR3 is TGCAGCGCCCGTCGGACAACAAGGTTACCCTACAATGAGCAGTTCTTC.

There are a few counts of this clonotype. This chain connects TRBV7-9 to TRBJ2-1; tentative D call: TRBD1 (5 bases). V was cut by 1 base and J by 0 bases, with 10 bases left in between. Germline CDR1 reads SEHNR; CDR2 reads FQNEAQ (reference sequence). The CDR3 contains 16 residues. The CDR3 DNA is TGTGCCAGCAGCTTAGTCCCCCAGGGCTCCTACAATGAGCAGTTCTTC. Protein sequence: CASSLVPQGSYNEQFF.

There are many counts of this clonotype. The genes are TRBV12-3 or TRBV12-4 and TRBJ2-5, with TRBD1 as a possible D gene (6 bases). This CDR3 region has 14 residues. The V gene lost 1 base and the J gene lost 5 bases, with 11 bases spanning the gap. DNA for the CDR3: TGTGCCAGCAGTTTAGAGAACAGGGCTGAGACCCAGTACTTC. Its protein product is CASSLENRAETQYF.

This clonotype was found many times. The gene calls are TRBV18 and TRBJ2-7; D may be TRBD1 (6 bases). Germline lookup yields CDR1 KGHSH and CDR2 LQKENI. The germline V and J ends were trimmed by 5 bases and 3 bases, with 17 bases remaining between them. The CDR3 length is 15 residues. CDR3 DNA sequence: TGTGCCAGCTCATTTATCCGGGACACAGACTACGAGCAGTACTTC. Translation gives CASSFIRDTDYEQYF.

This clonotype was detected many times. V gene TRBV28 combines with J gene TRBJ2-5; the D gene is possibly TRBD2 (6 bases). CDR3 size: 16 residues. The germline V and J ends were trimmed by 6 bases and 5 bases, with 22 bases remaining between them. Germline V lookup: CDR1 MDHEN, CDR2 SYDVKM. The CDR3 protein is CASSPLARELGETQYF. The CDR3, as DNA: TGTGCCAGCAGCCCACTAGCCAGGGAATTGGGGGAGACCCAGTACTTC.

This clonotype came up many times. The chain couples TRBV29-1 to TRBJ2-7; 10 nucleotides align to TRBD2. The CDR3 covers 14 residues. V lost 4 bases and J lost 0; bases outside the gene matches: 3. The germline CDR1 and CDR2 sequences are SQVTM and ANQGSEA. This CDR3 reads CSVVASGSSYEQYF. The CDR3 bases are TGCAGCGTTGTGGCTAGCGGGAGCTCCTACGAGCAGTACTTC.

The sample holds many counts of this clonotype. This rearrangement joins TRBV28 to TRBJ2-7, with TRBD1 identical over 9 bases. The CDR3 length is 15 residues. V was pared by 3 bases and J by 4 bases, with 7 bases of the junction left unmatched. The germline V gene has CDR1 MDHEN and CDR2 SYDVKM. For the CDR3, the DNA is TGTGCCAGCAGTTTGGAAGGGACAGGGATTTACGAGCAGTACTTC. It encodes CASSLEGTGIYEQYF.

This sequence joins TRBV25-1 and TRBJ1-5, with D tentatively TRBD1 (6 bases). V lost 1 base to trimming and J lost 6 bases, with 10 bases between them. The CDR3 extends over 14 amino acids. CDR1 MGHDK and CDR2 SYGVNS come from the germline V gene. The DNA for the CDR3 is TGTGCCAGCAGTGAATTCTCAGGGGTTCAGCCCCAGCATTTT. Translation: CASSEFSGVQPQHF. Full variable domain (remainder filled in from reference TRBV25-1 and TRBJ1-5): EADIYQTPRYLVIGTGKKITLECSQTMGHDKMYWYQQDPGMELHLIHYSYGVNSTEKGDLSSESTVSRIRTEHFPLTLESARPSHTSQYLCASSEFSGVQPQHFGDGTRLSIL.

Ten or more counts support this clonotype. The rearrangement links TRBV18 to TRBJ2-7; 9 nucleotides agree with TRBD2. CDR1 and CDR2 (germline): KGHSH, LQKENI. This CDR3 contains 14 residues. V shed 6 bases and J 3 bases; nucleotides not matched to a gene: 6. CDR3 in DNA: TGTGCCAGCTCGTGGCGGGAGGGCCGCTACGAGCAGTACTTC. This sequence encodes CASSWREGRYEQYF.

This clonotype was detected once. J is TRBJ2-5 and V is TRBV20-1, with D hard to call. The CDR3 extends over 12 amino acids. The germline V gene encodes CDR1 DFQATT and CDR2 SNEGSKA (reference sequence). Trimming left V 3 bases short and J 3 bases short, with 8 bases between. In nucleotides, the CDR3 is TGCAGTGCTAGTGGGCAAGAAGAGACCCAGTACTTC. It yields the protein CSASGQEETQYF.

This clonotype was detected many times. J is TRBJ2-3 and V is TRBV30; a possible D gene is TRBD2 (6 bases). With 4 bases removed from V and 0 bases from J, the gap between germline ends came to 11 bases. Germline lookup yields CDR1 GTSNPN and CDR2 SVGIG (reference sequence). This CDR3 spans 14 amino acids. CDR3 DNA sequence: TGTGCCTGGACTGCCGGGACTAGCACAGATACGCAGTATTTT. Residues: CAWTAGTSTDTQYF.

In this sample, this clonotype turned up many times. CDR3 protein: CATSDDWDREGSDTQYF. The CDR3 DNA sequence: TGTGCCACCAGTGATGATTGGGACAGGGAGGGCTCAGATACGCAGTATTTT. This chain connects TRBV24-1 to TRBJ2-3, with 9 bases aligning to TRBD1. The V and J ends lost 3 bases and 4 bases, in that order; junction bases with no gene match: 10. This CDR3 spans 17 amino acids. Germline CDR1 is KGHDR and CDR2 is SFDVKD.

This chain uses TRBV27 with TRBJ2-3, with TRBD1 matching over 10 bases. Per the germline V gene, CDR1 is MNHEY and CDR2 is SMNVEV (reference sequence). V gave up 6 bases and J gave up 4 bases; unmatched junction bases: 10. This CDR3 comprises 16 residues. CDR3 protein: CASRYRTGGIADTQYF. CDR3 in DNA: TGTGCCAGCAGGTATAGGACAGGGGGAATCGCAGATACGCAGTATTTT.

Ten or more counts support this clonotype. This sequence joins TRBV2 and TRBJ2-5; D possibly uses TRBD1 or TRBD2 (5 bases each). This CDR3 is 11 amino acids long. Trimming took 8 bases from V and 3 from J, leaving 7 bases between them. The V gene's germline CDR1 is SNHLY and CDR2 FYNNEI. The CDR3 DNA reads TGTGCCAGCGAGGGGAAAGAGACCCAGTACTTC. Translation: CASEGKETQYF. The variable domain in full, completed from reference TRBV2 and TRBJ2-5, reads EPEVTQTPSHQVTQMGQEVILRCVPISNHLYFYWYRQILGQKVEFLVSFYNNEISEKSEIFDDQFSVERPDGSNFTLKIRSTKLEDSAMYFCASEGKETQYFGPGTRLLVL.

This clonotype was seen ten or more times. This chain links TRBV28 with TRBJ2-1; 11 bases fit TRBD2. The germline V gene has CDR1 MDHEN and CDR2 SYDVKM. V lost 6 bases to trimming and J lost 6 bases; unmatched junction nucleotides: 7. The CDR3 is 15 residues long. Here the CDR3 reads CASRNPGLAANEQFF. As DNA, the CDR3 is TGTGCCAGCAGGAATCCGGGACTAGCGGCCAATGAGCAGTTCTTC.

This chain links TRBV7-9 with TRBJ2-1; tentative D call: TRBD1 (5 bases). The CDR3 consists of 11 residues. Germline CDR1 and CDR2: SEHNR and FQNEAQ (reference sequence). Between the trimmed V and J ends, which lost 5 bases and 8 bases, there was a span of 7 bases. The CDR3 spells CASSDSDEQFF. CDR3 DNA sequence: TGTGCCAGCAGCGACAGTGATGAGCAGTTCTTC.

This clonotype was observed many times. This chain links TRBV11-2 with TRBJ1-2, with TRBD1 matching 7 bases. Germline CDR1 is SGHAT and CDR2 is FQNNGV. The CDR3 is 15 residues long. Unmatched junction bases numbered 8, after V lost 1 base and J lost 6 bases. The CDR3 coding sequence is TGTGCCAGCAGCTTAGGTCGACAGGGCCGCGATGGCTACACCTTC. It yields the protein CASSLGRQGRDGYTF.

This clonotype showed up many times. The V and J genes are TRBV2 and TRBJ2-7; D is perhaps TRBD2 (5 bases). Trimming cost V 7 bases and J 3 bases, with 13 bases left between them. The length of the CDR3 is 13 residues. CDR1 and CDR2 from the germline V gene are SNHLY and FYNNEI. This chain's CDR3 is CASMSAAFYEQYF. CDR3 DNA sequence: TGTGCCAGCATGTCAGCGGCCTTCTACGAGCAGTACTTC.

This clonotype was observed many times. The chain is built from TRBV27 and TRBJ1-2; TRBD1 is a possible D gene (5 bases). The CDR3 is made up of 15 amino acids. V lost 6 bases to trimming and J lost 6 bases, with 20 bases between them. Germline-derived CDR1 and CDR2 are MNHEY and SMNVEV (reference sequence). DNA for the CDR3: TGTGCCAGCAGATCACAGGCGTTACCTTCGAATGGCTACACCTTC. As protein: CASRSQALPSNGYTF.

This clonotype was recorded a few times. V is TRBV6-1 and J is TRBJ2-3; D gene uncertain. Trimming cost V 5 bases and J 0 bases, with 12 bases left between them. This CDR3 contains 15 residues. The germline gives CDR1 MNHNS, CDR2 SASEGT. The CDR3 DNA reads TGTGCCAGCAGTCCTGGACGGATTAGCACAGATACGCAGTATTTT. Translation: CASSPGRISTDTQYF.

Remarks on this clonotype: A read error may be the cause here, since a much bigger clone is one base away. The chain employs TRBV6-1 and TRBJ2-7; the D gene is possibly TRBD1 (5 bases). Deletions cut 6 bases from V and 2 bases from J, with 11 bases between. The length of the CDR3 is 13 residues. Germline CDR1 is MNHNS and CDR2 is SASEGT. CDR3 coding DNA: TGTGCCAGCAGCCGGACATTTGCCTACGAGCAGTACTTC. It encodes CASSRTFAYEQYF.

The chain uses TRBV6-1 and TRBJ2-7, with TRBD1 matching over 9 bases. Germline V CDR1 and CDR2: MNHNS, SASEGT. The CDR3 runs 17 residues. V shed 6 bases, J shed 0 bases, and the junction held 12 bases outside the gene matches. CDR3 amino acids: CASRATPGQGSSYEQYF. The CDR3, as DNA: TGTGCCAGCAGAGCTACGCCGGGACAGGGAAGCTCCTACGAGCAGTACTTC.

This clonotype was seen repeatedly, ten times or more. The chain uses TRBV2 and TRBJ2-7; the D gene is possibly TRBD2 (5 bases). The V gene lost 6 bases and the J gene lost 3 bases, with 18 bases spanning the gap. Germline V lookup: CDR1 SNHLY, CDR2 FYNNEI. The CDR3 consists of 15 residues. The chain's CDR3 is CASREGYETYYEQYF. The CDR3 coding sequence is TGTGCCAGCAGAGAGGGTTATGAAACGTACTACGAGCAGTACTTC.

The CDR3 coding sequence is TGTGCCAGCAGGGCCCCCCGACTAGCGGACCGCCGCGATGAGCAGTTCTTC. Amino acid sequence: CASRAPRLADRRDEQFF. The chain recombines TRBV28 with TRBJ2-1; 9 bases are a match to TRBD2. CDR3 size: 17 residues. The V and J ends lost 6 bases and 8 bases, in that order; junction bases with no gene match: 17. Germline V gives CDR1 MDHEN, CDR2 SYDVKM.

The chain's CDR3 is CASSAWGTGEGNTEAFF. DNA for the CDR3: TGTGCCAGCAGTGCTTGGGGGACAGGTGAAGGGAACACTGAAGCTTTCTTT. V and J are TRBV2 and TRBJ1-1, with TRBD1 identical over 8 bases. There are 17 residues in the CDR3. Trimming at V came to 4 bases and at J to 1 base, leaving 11 bases not matched to a gene. The germline gives CDR1 SNHLY, CDR2 FYNNEI.

This rearrangement joins TRBV6-5 to TRBJ1-5; D unresolved. The CDR3 covers 14 residues. The germline gives CDR1 MNHEY, CDR2 SVGAGI. Trimming took off 2 bases at V and 3 bases at J, with 8 bases between the two ends. The CDR3 DNA is TGTGCCAGCAGTTACGGCCAGGTCAATCAGCCCCAGCATTTT. It is translated as CASSYGQVNQPQHF.

The chain links TRBV5-1 to TRBJ2-7; TRBD1 or TRBD2 may be the D gene (5 bases each). CDR3 length: 14 amino acids. Trimming took 7 bases from V and 5 from J, leaving 19 bases between them. The germline V gene has CDR1 SGHRS and CDR2 YFSETQ. CDR3: CASPSVGGVHEQYF. The CDR3, as DNA: TGCGCCAGCCCCTCCGTTGGGGGAGTCCACGAGCAGTACTTC.

This clonotype showed up just a few times. The V call is TRBV28, the J call TRBJ2-4; TRBD2 might be the D (6 bases). The CDR3 is 16 amino acids. Germline loops: CDR1 MDHEN, CDR2 SYDVKM. V gave up 5 bases and J gave up 4 bases, with 18 bases separating them. The CDR3 DNA follows: TGTGCCAGCAGTCTCTTTCGCGGGGAGGAGAAAAACATTCAGTACTTC. It is translated as CASSLFRGEEKNIQYF.

This clonotype has ten or more counts. The rearrangement links TRBV20-1 to TRBJ2-5, with D maybe TRBD1 (6 bases). V was clipped by 0 bases and J by 2 bases, with 16 bases between them. Per the germline V gene, CDR1 is DFQATT and CDR2 is SNEGSKA (reference sequence). The CDR3 is made up of 16 amino acids. The CDR3 coding sequence is TGCAGTGCTAGAGATTTTTCAGGGGCTCAGCAAGAGACCCAGTACTTC. This codes for CSARDFSGAQQETQYF.

This clonotype was observed at least ten times. The chain couples TRBV27 to TRBJ1-2, with D unresolved. There are 16 residues in the CDR3. Germline loops: CDR1 MNHEY, CDR2 SMNVEV (reference sequence). With 4 bases removed from V and 4 bases from J, the gap between germline ends came to 19 bases. The DNA of the CDR3 is TGTGCCAGCAGTTATCAACGAGCCCCGGGCGGCTATGGCTACACCTTC. Residues: CASSYQRAPGGYGYTF.

This clonotype was found many times. This chain links TRBV27 with TRBJ2-1; TRBD2 matches 12 bases. With V trimmed by 10 bases and J by 5 bases, 12 bases remained unmatched. There are 16 residues in the CDR3. Germline-derived CDR1 and CDR2 are MNHEY and SMNVEV (reference sequence). The CDR3 region has the DNA TGTGCCACGGCCCTAGCGGGGGGGCTCCCTAACAATGAGCAGTTCTTC. Its protein is CATALAGGLPNNEQFF.